This is a list of T cell receptor beta chains from one sample in a study of T-cell memory formation after mild COVID-19. TCRdb re-called the 5' RACE reads through MiXCR, storing one row per CDR3 protein. The table includes around 370,000 distinct CDR3 sequences, around a fifth detected once. Sequencing was done on a sample of PBMCs or a T cell subset sorted from them (not recorded which). The receptors here all came from an adult woman who had mild COVID-19 (a few samples of this study predate the infection). Cell type and time point are not known. CDR3s include the opening cysteine and the closing phenylalanine or tryptophan. Fields, in order: CDR3 protein, V gene, J gene.

cdr3_aa: CSARGGLARYNEQFF; v_call: TRBV20-1; j_call: TRBJ2-1
cdr3_aa: CASSLGTGTPGELFF; v_call: TRBV7-7; j_call: TRBJ2-2
cdr3_aa: CASARDTPSGYGYTF; v_call: TRBV27; j_call: TRBJ1-2
cdr3_aa: CASSLVGRKETQYF; v_call: TRBV7-6; j_call: TRBJ2-5
cdr3_aa: CASSKSPGRVRVSQYF; v_call: TRBV27; j_call: TRBJ2-5
cdr3_aa: CASTPLEDRLYNEQFF; v_call: TRBV14; j_call: TRBJ2-1
cdr3_aa: CASSEERYQETQYF; v_call: TRBV2; j_call: TRBJ2-5
cdr3_aa: CATSRDLGGGIAKNIQYF; v_call: TRBV15; j_call: TRBJ2-4
cdr3_aa: CASNDRDGEAKNIQYF; v_call: TRBV19; j_call: TRBJ2-4
cdr3_aa: CATSRDPASGTDTQYF; v_call: TRBV15; j_call: TRBJ2-3
cdr3_aa: CASSLGRARADTQYF; v_call: TRBV18; j_call: TRBJ2-3
cdr3_aa: CASSPPISGPTGELFF; v_call: TRBV7-2; j_call: TRBJ2-2
cdr3_aa: CASSSDGGYGYTF; v_call: TRBV5-1; j_call: TRBJ1-2
cdr3_aa: CASSQDGGYRSPLHF; v_call: TRBV4-3; j_call: TRBJ1-6
cdr3_aa: CATSIVAGFQETQYF; v_call: TRBV15; j_call: TRBJ2-5
cdr3_aa: CSARPPPGTVNSPLHF; v_call: TRBV20-1; j_call: TRBJ1-6
cdr3_aa: CASSLIARAVSLCGNQPQHF; v_call: TRBV5-1; j_call: TRBJ1-5
cdr3_aa: CASSRSEYGYTF; v_call: TRBV5-6; j_call: TRBJ1-2
cdr3_aa: CASSKGASDYGYTF; v_call: TRBV5-1; j_call: TRBJ1-2
cdr3_aa: CATSDLWETQYF; v_call: TRBV24-1; j_call: TRBJ2-5
cdr3_aa: CASSPRQGVERAGGPETQYF; v_call: TRBV12-3/TRBV12-4; j_call: TRBJ2-5
cdr3_aa: CSVRDRVFTEAFF; v_call: TRBV29-1; j_call: TRBJ1-1
cdr3_aa: CATYRSYTQYF; v_call: TRBV2; j_call: TRBJ2-3
cdr3_aa: CASSQESPLGPDTQYF; v_call: TRBV4-1; j_call: TRBJ2-3
cdr3_aa: CASSDPGRRTGELFF; v_call: TRBV25-1; j_call: TRBJ2-2
cdr3_aa: CSARGSGTPGETQYF; v_call: TRBV20-1; j_call: TRBJ2-5
cdr3_aa: CSARATDTQYF; v_call: TRBV20-1; j_call: TRBJ2-3
cdr3_aa: CASSQDQASRLYGYTF; v_call: TRBV4-1; j_call: TRBJ1-2
cdr3_aa: CASSPTGENYGYTF; v_call: TRBV9; j_call: TRBJ1-2
cdr3_aa: CASSYPWGRVYGYTF; v_call: TRBV5-1; j_call: TRBJ1-2
cdr3_aa: CAITRTAGTSGRASGTQYF; v_call: TRBV10-3; j_call: TRBJ2-3
cdr3_aa: CASSYRGQTYEQYF; v_call: TRBV6-6; j_call: TRBJ2-7
cdr3_aa: CASTFSGASYEQYF; v_call: TRBV7-9; j_call: TRBJ2-7
cdr3_aa: CASSLYGSNTGELFF; v_call: TRBV12-3/TRBV12-4; j_call: TRBJ2-2
cdr3_aa: CATDRGLDTEAFF; v_call: TRBV6-2/TRBV6-3; j_call: TRBJ1-1
cdr3_aa: CASSPGGFF; v_call: TRBV4-2; j_call: TRBJ2-1
cdr3_aa: CASSPTVAGANVLTF; v_call: TRBV5-1; j_call: TRBJ2-6
cdr3_aa: CASSSGTTSSGANVLTF; v_call: TRBV5-1; j_call: TRBJ2-6
cdr3_aa: CATGIYNEQFF; v_call: TRBV24-1; j_call: TRBJ2-1
cdr3_aa: CASSQGRGPTKEQYF; v_call: TRBV4-2; j_call: TRBJ2-7